This TCR beta chain originates from a study of tumor-infiltrating lymphocytes in localized non-small cell lung cancer. Repertoires were generated with immunoSEQ multiplex PCR, while TCRdb's copy carries only in-frame clones and drops some. The sample consists of around 25,000 clones, around two thirds of them appearing once. This clone appeared a single time. Looked up from germline, CDR1 is SNHLY and CDR2 is FYNNEI. This CDR3 is built from 19 residues. V lost 7 bases, J lost 2 bases, and 27 bases lay in between. The source of this sequence is a human donor with non-small cell lung cancer. Input material: lung tumor tissue. The chain is built from TRBV2 and TRBJ2-1; weak D call: TRBD2 (5 bases). The CDR3 is CASKWKLASLATTYNEQFF. Written as DNA, the CDR3 is TGTGCCAGCAAATGGAAGCTAGCTAGTCTTGCTACGACCTACAATGAGCAGTTCTTC.